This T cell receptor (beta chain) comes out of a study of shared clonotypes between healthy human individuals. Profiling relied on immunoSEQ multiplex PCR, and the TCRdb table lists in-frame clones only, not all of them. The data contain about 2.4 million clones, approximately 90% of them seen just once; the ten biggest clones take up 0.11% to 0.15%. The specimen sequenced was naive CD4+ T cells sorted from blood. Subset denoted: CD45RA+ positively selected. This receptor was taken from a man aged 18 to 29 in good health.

DNA for the CDR3: TGTGCCAGCAGCTTAGTTGGCAGGGCGAACTATGGCTACACCTTC. It encodes CASSLVGRANYGYTF. The rearrangement joins TRBV7-2 to TRBJ1-2; D is perhaps TRBD1 (5 bases). Germline V CDR1 and CDR2: SGHTA, FQGNSA. The CDR3 contains 15 residues. Trimming cost V 1 base and J 2 bases, with 11 bases left between them.